A single count supports the clone carrying this T cell receptor beta chain. The data were obtained in a study of blood T cells in healthy people across ages. CDR3 size: 14 residues. Germline loops: CDR1 MNHEY, CDR2 SMNVEV (reference sequence). V was trimmed by 3 bases and J by 11 bases, leaving 18 bases between them. Alongside a J-beta primer mix, a sample-barcoded 5' primer served in a second PCR lasting 7 to 11 cycles. TCRdb re-derived calls from the 5' RACE reads in MiXCR, one entry per CDR3 protein. The sample shows about 1 million distinct CDR3 sequences, around 45% of them seen only once. Sequencing was carried out using blood. The clonotype comes from an older woman in good health. V and J are TRBV27 and TRBJ2-3, with D perhaps TRBD1 (8 bases). The CDR3 is CASSFTGGGMLQYF. CDR3 DNA sequence: TGTGCCAGCAGTTTTACAGGGGGAGGGATGTTGCAGTATTTT.